This TCR beta chain derives from a study of regulatory T cells in long-lasting Graves disease. Indicated time point: newly diagnosed GD, antithyroid drugs for less than 3 months. The authors made the TCR library using RNA they extracted from PBMCs. Each of the patients was recruited from an endocrinology department situated in Xi'an, China. The sample holds many counts of this clonotype. V lost 6 bases and J 4 bases, leaving 6 bases between the germline ends. CDR1 and CDR2 (germline): DFQATT, SNEGSKA (reference sequence). The CDR3 contains 10 residues. Researchers made TCR beta libraries by using iRepertoire HTBI primers and running Arm-PCR on CDR3 regions. Each CDR3 protein gets one entry after TCRdb re-called the multiplex PCR reads with MiXCR. The sample lists under 300,000 distinct CDR3 sequences; 15% to 20% were seen once. The sample also formed part of further work on T cells in Graves' hyperthyroidism and ophthalmopathy. That source adds: The authors deemed Graves' hyperthyroidism stable absent ophthalmopathy progression within 18 months.

V gene TRBV20-1 combines with J gene TRBJ1-2; D call uncertain. The receptor was isolated from a woman aged 30 to 39 with Graves disease. The material sequenced was peripheral blood mononuclear cells (PBMCs), taken at new diagnosis, from a patient treated with antithyroid drugs. CDR3 sequence: CSAPGYGYTF. The CDR3 DNA reads TGCAGTGCCCCTGGCTATGGCTACACCTTC.